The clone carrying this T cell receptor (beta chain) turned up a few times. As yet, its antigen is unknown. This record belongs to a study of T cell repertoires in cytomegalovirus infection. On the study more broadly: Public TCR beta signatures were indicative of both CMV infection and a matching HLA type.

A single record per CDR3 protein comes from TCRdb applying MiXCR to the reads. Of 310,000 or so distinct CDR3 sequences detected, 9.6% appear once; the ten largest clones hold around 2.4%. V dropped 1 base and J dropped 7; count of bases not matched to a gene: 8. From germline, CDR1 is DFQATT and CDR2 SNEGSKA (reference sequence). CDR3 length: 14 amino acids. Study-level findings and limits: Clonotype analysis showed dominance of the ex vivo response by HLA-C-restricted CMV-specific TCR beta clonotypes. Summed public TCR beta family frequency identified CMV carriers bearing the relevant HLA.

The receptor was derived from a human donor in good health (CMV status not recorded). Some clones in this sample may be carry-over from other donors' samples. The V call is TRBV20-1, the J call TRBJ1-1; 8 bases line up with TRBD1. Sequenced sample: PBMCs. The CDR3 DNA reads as TGCAGTGCTAGAGCCCCGACAGGGGCAAGTGAAGCTTTCTTT. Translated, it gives CSARAPTGASEAFF.